This TCR beta chain originates from a study of cytomegalovirus exposure and HLA in healthy donors. Researchers ran the PCR with 60 Vbeta and 13 Jbeta primers. Assay used: immunoSEQ multiplex PCR; TCRdb lists only in-frame clones, some missing. This sample has more than 95,000 clones; 80% to 90% occur once, and the top ten carry approximately 3.6%. The V end was cut by 5 bases, the J end by 6 bases, with 8 bases between. There are 10 residues in the CDR3. Looked up from germline, CDR1 is DFQATT and CDR2 is SNEGSKA (reference sequence). What was sequenced was PBMCs. This TCR came from a woman aged 40 to 55 in good health and CMV-seropositive. V is TRBV20-1 and J is TRBJ2-7; tentative D call: TRBD1 (6 bases). CDR3 DNA sequence: TGCAGTGCTGGACAGAGCGAGCAGTACTTC. Its protein product is CSAGQSEQYF.